A selection of T cell receptor beta chains follows, all from one sample in a study of T cells after yellow fever vaccination. TCRdb re-called the 5' RACE reads through MiXCR, storing one row per CDR3 protein. The sample has 500,000 to 550,000 distinct CDR3 sequences, about a fifth seen once; the top ten hold roughly 16%. Here the sequenced sample was PBMCs, taken 21 days after the first yellow fever vaccination. The receptors originated from a man between 18 and 35 years old who received the YFV17D yellow fever vaccine. CDR3s include the opening cysteine and the closing phenylalanine or tryptophan. D genes are given only for firm matches. Size is omitted from some rows. Given values are once, few, many or a class for expanded clones.

cdr3_nt cdr3_aa j_call v_call clone_size d_call
TGTGCCAGCGGGAACCGACAGGGGTTAATCGCCGGGGAGCTGTTTTTT CASGNRQGLIAGELFF TRBJ2-2 TRBV12-3/TRBV12-4 . TRBD1
TGCGCCAGCAGCCAAACCTACGCAACGGCAGATAACTATGGCTACACCTTC CASSQTYATADNYGYTF TRBJ1-2 TRBV4-1 . .
TGTGCCAGCAGCTCGCAGCTGACAGGGCAAGGCGAAAAACTGTTTTTT CASSSQLTGQGEKLFF TRBJ1-4 TRBV7-2 . TRBD1
TGCAGCGCCGCCGACAGGGGGTTGAATCAGCCCCAGCATTTT CSAADRGLNQPQHF TRBJ1-5 TRBV29-1 . TRBD1
TGCAGTGCTAGAGAAGGGGGCAATGAGCAGTTCTTC CSAREGGNEQFF TRBJ2-1 TRBV20-1 few .
TGTGCCAGCAGCTACTCCAATCCCCCCCAGTACTTC CASSYSNPPQYF TRBJ2-5 TRBV7-9 . .
TGTGCCATCAGGGTGGGGGCGGCGAACACCGGGGAGCTGTTTTTT CAIRVGAANTGELFF TRBJ2-2 TRBV10-3 . .
TGTGCCAGCAGCTTAGCAGACGACAGGGGGAATTACATTCAGTACTTC CASSLADDRGNYIQYF TRBJ2-4 TRBV7-9 once TRBD1
TGCAGCGTCCGCAGGGGGCAAGAGACCCAGTACTTC CSVRRGQETQYF TRBJ2-5 TRBV29-1 few TRBD1
TGCGCCAGCATGGACCGCGAGGGAACCGGGGAGCTGTTTTTT CASMDREGTGELFF TRBJ2-2 TRBV5-1 few .
TGCGCCAGCAGCCAAGACAGTAACACTGAAGCTTTCTTT CASSQDSNTEAFF TRBJ1-1 TRBV5-1 . .
TGCAGCGTTCGCCGGGCGGGTATCACAGATACGCAGTATTTT CSVRRAGITDTQYF TRBJ2-3 TRBV29-1 . .
TGCGCCAGCAGTCGGGGGACTACTAATGAAAAACTGTTTTTT CASSRGTTNEKLFF TRBJ1-4 TRBV5-1 many .
TGCGCCAGCAGCTCTCGACTAGCGGGGGACCTCTTTAGCACAGATACGCAGTATTTT CASSSRLAGDLFSTDTQYF TRBJ2-3 TRBV5-1 . TRBD2
TGCAGTGCTAGGTCCGGGACCAGCACAGATACGCAGTATTTT CSARSGTSTDTQYF TRBJ2-3 TRBV20-1 few .
TGCGCCAGCAGCCCAGAGAGAGATGGCAGGGGGCTTTGGAATCAGCCCCAGCATTTT CASSPERDGRGLWNQPQHF TRBJ1-5 TRBV4-1 few TRBD1
TGTGCCAGCGCCCCTAGGCTTACGTACAATGAGCAGTTCTTC CASAPRLTYNEQFF TRBJ2-1 TRBV5-6 few .
TGCAGTGCTAGAGTCCTTCGCGTAGGGGTTGATACGCAGTATTTT CSARVLRVGVDTQYF TRBJ2-3 TRBV20-1 few .